The 3 T cell receptor beta chains below were found in one sample sequenced in a study of blood T cell repertoires in COVID-19. The table came from immunoSEQ multiplex PCR; TCRdb's copy has only in-frame clones and leaves some out. The sample records roughly 430,000 clones, more than 70% being singletons. Material: PBMCs or T cells enriched from blood (not recorded which). The source is a woman younger than 35 who had been exposed to COVID-19.

This chain uses TRBV28 with TRBJ1-1, with 9 bases identical to TRBD1. Germline values: CDR1 MDHEN, CDR2 SYDVKM. The length of the CDR3 is 14 residues. Unmatched junction bases numbered 8, after V lost 6 bases and J lost 6 bases. CDR3 nucleotides: TGTGCCAGCAGCCAGGACAGGGGTTGGGCTGAAGCTTTCTTT. This translates into CASSQDRGWAEAFF.

The J gene is TRBJ1-1, the V gene TRBV27; D is uncertain. This CDR3 comprises 11 residues. Germline V gives CDR1 MNHEY, CDR2 SMNVEV (reference sequence). V lost 2 bases and J lost 7, with 5 bases in between. The CDR3 protein is CASSLTGEAFF. The CDR3 DNA reads as TGTGCCAGCAGTTTAACGGGTGAAGCTTTCTTT.

The chain is built from TRBV7-6 and TRBJ1-1, with D hard to call. CDR1 SGHVS and CDR2 FNYEAQ come from the germline V gene. The germline V and J ends were trimmed by 1 base and 1 base, with 10 bases remaining between them. The CDR3 extends over 15 amino acids. The CDR3 spells CASSLGARPNTEAFF. CDR3 bases: TGTGCCAGCAGCTTAGGCGCCAGGCCGAACACTGAAGCTTTCTTT.